These 6 T cell receptor beta chains were all obtained from the same sample, sequenced in a study of CD8 T cells in ankylosing spondylitis. The study's findings and limits: A motif of under ten highly homologous TCR beta variants was seen as apparently characteristic of ankylosing spondylitis blood.

No antigens are known for them. TCRdb reanalysed the 5' RACE reads using MiXCR and keeps one entry per CDR3 protein. Of fewer than 400,000 distinct CDR3 sequences listed, 20% to 25% are singletons. The sequenced sample consisted of blood, either unsorted or a sorted T cell fraction (not recorded which). The source of these receptors is a male donor with ankylosing spondylitis.

The V and J genes are TRBV5-1 and TRBJ2-5; 10 bases are shared with TRBD2. Germline loops: CDR1 SGHRS, CDR2 YFSETQ. Losses at the gene ends were 4 bases for V and 5 bases for J; bases not matched to a gene: 14. This CDR3 region has 17 residues. This chain's CDR3 is CASSDGASGRTVETQYF. The CDR3 bases are TGCGCCAGCAGCGACGGGGCTAGCGGGAGAACGGTGGAGACCCAGTACTTC.

Ten or more counts support this clonotype. The chain uses TRBV7-9 and TRBJ1-1; D not resolved. V lost 6 bases to trimming and J lost 11 bases, with 13 bases between them. Germline V lookup: CDR1 SEHNR, CDR2 FQNEAQ (reference sequence). CDR3 length: 11 amino acids. CDR3 sequence: CASRAAPGAFF. For the CDR3, the DNA is TGTGCCAGCAGGGCTGCTCCGGGTGCTTTCTTT.

Only a few counts were recorded for this clonotype. CDR3 coding DNA: TGTGCCAGTAGTATGGGTGGATCTGGAAACACCATATATTTT. This translates into CASSMGGSGNTIYF. This chain uses TRBV19 with TRBJ1-3; D ambiguous. CDR1 is LNHDA and CDR2 is SQIVND in the germline V gene (reference sequence). V was pared by 3 bases and J by 1 base, with 7 bases between. This CDR3 spans 14 amino acids.

This clonotype was seen only a few times. This chain joins TRBV6-5 and TRBJ2-4; a weak D match, TRBD2 (6 bases). The CDR3 spans 14 residues. The germline gives CDR1 MNHEY, CDR2 SVGAGI. The germline V and J ends were trimmed by 6 bases and 7 bases, with 16 bases remaining between them. In nucleotides, the CDR3 is TGTGCCAGCAGCCTTACTAGCCTAGGGAACATTCAGTACTTC. It translates to CASSLTSLGNIQYF.

The chain joins TRBV5-1 to TRBJ2-1; 7 positions agree with TRBD2. This CDR3 spans 15 amino acids. Germline V gene sequence: CDR1 SGHRS, CDR2 YFSETQ. V was pared by 4 bases and J by 9 bases, with 13 bases of the junction left unmatched. The CDR3 DNA sequence: TGCGCCAGCAGCGCCCTGCAGGGTCCGGGGGGTGAGCAGTTCTTC. It codes for CASSALQGPGGEQFF.

This clonotype was found a few times. This chain connects TRBV10-3 to TRBJ2-1, with 7 bases identical to TRBD2. Per germline, CDR1 ENHRY and CDR2 SYGVKD. The CDR3 extends over 14 amino acids. After removal of 4 bases from V and 5 bases from J, the junction contained 5 bases not matched to a gene. CDR3 region: CAISAERGDNEQFF. As DNA, the CDR3 is TGTGCCATCAGTGCCGAGCGGGGAGACAATGAGCAGTTCTTC.